What follows are 14 T cell receptor beta chains derived from one specimen sequenced in a study of spatial heterogeneity in lung cancer. Each CDR3 protein gets one entry after TCRdb re-called the 5' RACE reads with MiXCR. Here the sample spans roughly 72,000 distinct CDR3 sequences, over 7% being singletons. Time point specified: blood at routine non-recurrence follow-up after resection. The starting material was PBMCs, obtained at follow-up. All receptors derive from a female donor with early-stage non-small cell lung cancer.

A few counts support this clonotype. The chain carries TRBV20-1 and TRBJ2-7, with 7 bases that match TRBD2. V was pared by 2 bases and J by 5 bases, with 6 bases of the junction left unmatched. Per the germline V gene, CDR1 is DFQATT and CDR2 is SNEGSKA (reference sequence). This CDR3 is built from 13 residues. CDR3 sequence: CSARRGGRNEQYF. For the CDR3, the DNA is TGCAGTGCTAGACGGGGAGGGAGAAACGAGCAGTACTTC.

This clonotype was counted many times. The V and J genes are TRBV7-2 and TRBJ2-7; 8 bases match TRBD2. Germline values: CDR1 SGHTA, CDR2 FQGNSA. The CDR3 totals 13 residues. J lost 7 bases, V lost 6 bases, and 8 bases had no gene match. The CDR3 nucleotides are TGTGCCAGCAGTTCCGGGACTAGGAGAGAGCAGTACTTC. It codes for CASSSGTRREQYF. Complete variable domain (other parts from reference TRBV7-2 and TRBJ2-7): GAGVSQSPSNKVTEKGKDVELRCDPISGHTALYWYRQSLGQGLEFLIYFQGNSAPDKSGLPSDRFSAERTGGSVSTLTIQRTQQEDSAVYLCASSSGTRREQYFGPGTRLTVT.

This clonotype occurred a few times. The CDR3 spells CASSFSYSGLTYEQYF. CDR3 nucleotide sequence: TGCGCCAGCAGCTTTAGTTACTCGGGACTCACCTACGAGCAGTACTTC. This sequence joins TRBV5-1 and TRBJ2-7, with D perhaps matching TRBD2 (6 bases). The V gene lost 2 bases and the J gene lost 2 bases, with 17 bases spanning the gap. CDR3 length equals 16 residues. Per germline, CDR1 SGHRS and CDR2 YFSETQ.

This chain joins TRBV20-1 and TRBJ2-5, with 12 bases aligning to TRBD2. The CDR3 sequence is 14 residues long. Trimming at V came to 1 base and at J to 5 bases, leaving 2 bases not matched to a gene. Germline CDR1 DFQATT, CDR2 SNEGSKA (reference sequence). CDR3: CSARVTSGGETQYF. In DNA, the CDR3 is TGCAGTGCTAGAGTGACTAGCGGGGGTGAGACCCAGTACTTC.

On this clonotype itself: A much larger clonotype is one base distant, so this may be a read error. V usage is TRBV6-5 and J usage is TRBJ1-1; unclear D gene. CDR1 and CDR2 from the germline V gene are MNHEY and SVGAGI. The CDR3 length is 13 residues. CDR3 region: CVSSYWVNTEAFF. The CDR3 DNA follows: TGTGTCAGCAGTTACTGGGTCAACACTGAAGCTTTCTTT.

The chain has TRBV20-1 and TRBJ1-1; 7 bases align to TRBD1. The germline V gene has CDR1 DFQATT and CDR2 SNEGSKA (reference sequence). This CDR3 contains 18 residues. The ends lost 1 base at V and 1 base at J; junction bases unmatched: 15. CDR3 bases: TGCAGTGCTAGAGTATACAGGGGTGACTTAAACGGGAACACTGAAGCTTTCTTT. It encodes CSARVYRGDLNGNTEAFF.

A note on this clonotype: A much larger clone differs by one base, so this may be a read error. The DNA of the CDR3 is TGTGCCGGCAGTTCAAGCGGCCCTAGATACGAGCAGTACTTC. Translating it yields CAGSSSGPRYEQYF. The rearrangement joins TRBV27 to TRBJ2-7, with D perhaps matching TRBD2 (5 bases). Germline V gives CDR1 MNHEY, CDR2 SMNVEV (reference sequence). The CDR3 extends over 14 amino acids.

This clonotype was recorded many times. This chain uses TRBV7-3 with TRBJ2-1; 7 nucleotides line up with TRBD2. Germline CDR1 SGHTA, CDR2 FQGTGA. Trimming cost V 5 bases and J 5 bases; bases outside gene matches: 9. The CDR3 length is 15 residues. CDR3 region: CASSPGAGPNNEQFF. Written as DNA, the CDR3 is TGTGCCAGCAGCCCGGGAGCGGGGCCTAACAATGAGCAGTTCTTC.

This clonotype was found many times. The J gene is TRBJ2-5, the V gene TRBV6-5; 7 bases are shared with TRBD1. With V trimmed by 6 bases and J by 5 bases, 12 bases remained unmatched. Per the germline V gene, CDR1 is MNHEY and CDR2 is SVGAGI. The CDR3 length is 15 residues. CDR3 in amino acids: CASSLGQLRGETQYF. CDR3 in DNA: TGTGCCAGCAGCCTGGGACAGCTCCGCGGTGAGACCCAGTACTTC.

This clonotype was picked up many times. The chain joins TRBV5-1 to TRBJ1-6, with D possibly TRBD1 on 6 matching bases. Per germline, CDR1 SGHRS and CDR2 YFSETQ. The CDR3 sequence is 18 residues long. The V end lost 1 base, the J end lost 8 bases, and 22 bases lay between the germline ends. Written as DNA, the CDR3 is TGCGCCAGCAGCTTGAGGTCAGGGGTCACCGGTAACGATTCACCCCTCCACTTT. Translated, it gives CASSLRSGVTGNDSPLHF.

This clonotype was counted many times. The gene calls are TRBV7-9 and TRBJ1-1; D gene unclear. This CDR3 is built from 17 residues. The germline CDR1 and CDR2 sequences are SEHNR and FQNEAQ (reference sequence). Trimming took 1 base from V and 5 from J, leaving 20 bases between them. The CDR3, as DNA: TGTGCCAGCAGCTTAGACGGCGGAGGGTTGGGGATTACTGAAGCTTTCTTT. Translated: CASSLDGGGLGITEAFF.

This clonotype was seen many times. The chain is built from TRBV7-6 and TRBJ2-3; D unresolved. Germline values: CDR1 SGHVS, CDR2 FNYEAQ. The V end lost 1 base, the J end lost 1 base, and 12 bases lay between the germline ends. The CDR3 has 16 residues. This CDR3 reads CASSLEVGTGTDTQYF. In DNA, the CDR3 is TGTGCCAGCAGCTTAGAGGTGGGAACGGGCACAGATACGCAGTATTTT.

This clonotype was recorded at least ten times. The gene calls are TRBV7-9 and TRBJ1-1, with D maybe TRBD1 (5 bases). CDR1 is SEHNR, CDR2 FQNEAQ, per germline (reference sequence). V gave up 3 bases and J gave up 4 bases, with 6 bases separating them. This CDR3 spans 12 amino acids. The CDR3 here is CASSLGPTEAFF. The CDR3 DNA reads as TGTGCCAGCAGCTTGGGGCCCACTGAAGCTTTCTTT.

This clonotype turned up a few times. The chain joins TRBV19 to TRBJ1-4, with a weak D call TRBD1 (5 bases). The germline CDR1 and CDR2 sequences are LNHDA and SQIVND (reference sequence). V was pared by 10 bases and J by 5 bases, with 14 bases between. The CDR3 has 13 amino acids. DNA for the CDR3: TGTGCCACAGGGCGGGATCTAAATGAAAAACTGTTTTTT. It encodes CATGRDLNEKLFF.